A single sample gave rise to the 9 T cell receptor beta chains below, sequenced in a study of post-analysis software for immune sequencing data. Libraries were made from TCR beta cDNA, and they carried unique molecular identifiers. TCRdb analysed the PCR reads with MiXCR anew, one entry per CDR3 protein. This table has hundreds of thousands of distinct CDR3 sequences, around 40% appearing once. General observations from the study: Patients had higher frequencies than controls of roughly 5 TRBV segments, including TRBV5-6, TRBV5-1 and TRBV20-1.

These TCRs' antigens remain unknown. The source material was blood. These receptors all stem from a girl aged 5-17 years with multiple sclerosis.

The chain combines TRBV20-1 with TRBJ1-2; D is unclear. The germline CDR1 and CDR2 sequences are DFQATT and SNEGSKA (reference sequence). Trimming removed 4 bases from V and 8 bases from J, with 11 bases in between. The CDR3 is made up of 11 amino acids. CDR3 loop: CSATSLKGYTF. The DNA for the CDR3 is TGCAGTGCTACGTCCCTAAAAGGCTACACCTTC.

The rearrangement joins TRBV7-2 to TRBJ2-7; D might be TRBD1 (5 bases). Germline CDR1 reads SGHTA; CDR2 reads FQGNSA. Trimming took 5 bases from V and 2 from J, leaving 28 bases between them. The CDR3 covers 19 residues. CDR3 amino acids: CASSPPFPGGAGKAYEQYF. The DNA of the CDR3 is TGTGCCAGCAGCCCGCCTTTCCCCGGTGGGGCAGGGAAAGCCTACGAGCAGTACTTC. Looking up the rest from reference TRBV7-2 and TRBJ2-7 gives the full variable domain: GAGVSQSPSNKVTEKGKDVELRCDPISGHTALYWYRQSLGQGLEFLIYFQGNSAPDKSGLPSDRFSAERTGGSVSTLTIQRTQQEDSAVYLCASSPPFPGGAGKAYEQYFGPGTRLTVT.

The chain combines TRBV25-1 with TRBJ1-6, with D perhaps matching TRBD1 (6 bases). CDR1 is MGHDK, CDR2 SYGVNS, per germline. The V end lost 5 bases, the J end lost 10 bases, and 15 bases lay between the germline ends. The CDR3 contains 14 residues. CDR3 residues: CASSSQGKGSPLHF. DNA for the CDR3: TGTGCCAGCAGTTCTCAGGGGAAAGGATCACCCCTCCACTTT. Combining the CDR3 with reference TRBV25-1 and TRBJ1-6 gives the whole variable domain EADIYQTPRYLVIGTGKKITLECSQTMGHDKMYWYQQDPGMELHLIHYSYGVNSTEKGDLSSESTVSRIRTEHFPLTLESARPSHTSQYLCASSSQGKGSPLHFGNGTRLTVT.

In its sample, this clonotype was seen many times. V and J are TRBV12-3 or TRBV12-4 and TRBJ2-5; D gene unclear. There are 11 residues in the CDR3. The V and J ends lost 5 bases and 3 bases respectively, with 4 bases between them. In nucleotides, the CDR3 is TGTGCCAGCAGTCCCAAAGAGACCCAGTACTTC. Residues: CASSPKETQYF.

The rearrangement joins TRBV7-2 to TRBJ2-5; D is tentatively TRBD1 or TRBD2 (6 bases each). V was clipped by 1 base and J by 4 bases, with 16 bases between them. Germline CDR1 is SGHTA and CDR2 is FQGNSA. This CDR3 region has 16 residues. The DNA for the CDR3 is TGTGCCAGCAGCTTAGTAGGGGGGTCTCTTGGAGAGACCCAGTACTTC. Translating gives CASSLVGGSLGETQYF.

V gene TRBV15 combines with J gene TRBJ2-7, with 9 bases that match TRBD1. The CDR3 extends over 17 amino acids. V lost 1 base, J lost 0 bases, and 7 bases stayed unmatched. The germline gives CDR1 LNHNV, CDR2 YYDKDF (reference sequence). CDR3 loop: CATSRVTGTGSSYEQYF. CDR3 nucleotide sequence: TGTGCCACCAGCAGAGTTACCGGGACAGGGTCCTCCTACGAGCAGTACTTC.

This CDR3 reads CASSLQGGSGSPDTQYF. The CDR3 DNA reads as TGTGCCAGCAGCTTACAGGGGGGTAGCGGGAGTCCAGATACGCAGTATTTT. The genes are TRBV7-2 and TRBJ2-3, with 9 bases fitting TRBD2. CDR3 length equals 17 residues. In germline, CDR1 is SGHTA, CDR2 FQGNSA. V dropped 2 bases and J dropped 4; count of bases not matched to a gene: 10. Using reference TRBV7-2 and TRBJ2-3 for the parts outside the CDR3, the full variable domain is GAGVSQSPSNKVTEKGKDVELRCDPISGHTALYWYRQSLGQGLEFLIYFQGNSAPDKSGLPSDRFSAERTGGSVSTLTIQRTQQEDSAVYLCASSLQGGSGSPDTQYFGPGTRLTVL.

This sequence joins TRBV27 and TRBJ2-7; D call uncertain. Germline CDR1 and CDR2: MNHEY and SMNVEV (reference sequence). The CDR3 extends over 14 amino acids. V lost 6 bases, J lost 1 base, and 13 bases lay in between. The CDR3 sequence: CASRIGSRSYEQYF. The CDR3 nucleotides are TGTGCCAGCAGGATAGGCTCGAGGTCCTACGAGCAGTACTTC.

V gene TRBV6-5 combines with J gene TRBJ1-5; 9 bases fit TRBD1. The CDR3 length is 18 residues. V was clipped by 0 bases and J by 7 bases; unmatched bases: 13. Germline CDR1 and CDR2: MNHEY and SVGAGI. The CDR3 coding sequence is TGTGCCAGCAGTTACTCGAACCCCGTACAGGGGGCAAAGCAGCCCCAGCATTTT. Its protein product is CASSYSNPVQGAKQPQHF.